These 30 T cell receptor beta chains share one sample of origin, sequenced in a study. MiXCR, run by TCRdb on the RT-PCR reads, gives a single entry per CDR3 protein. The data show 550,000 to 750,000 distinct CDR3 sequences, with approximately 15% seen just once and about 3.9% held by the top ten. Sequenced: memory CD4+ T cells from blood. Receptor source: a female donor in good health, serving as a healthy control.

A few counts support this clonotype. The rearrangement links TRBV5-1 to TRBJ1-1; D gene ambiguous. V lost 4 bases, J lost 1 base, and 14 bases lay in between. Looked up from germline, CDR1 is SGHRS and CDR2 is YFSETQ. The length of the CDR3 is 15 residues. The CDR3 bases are TGCGCCAGCAGCGATCGCCAGTCCAAGAACACTGAAGCTTTCTTT. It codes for CASSDRQSKNTEAFF.

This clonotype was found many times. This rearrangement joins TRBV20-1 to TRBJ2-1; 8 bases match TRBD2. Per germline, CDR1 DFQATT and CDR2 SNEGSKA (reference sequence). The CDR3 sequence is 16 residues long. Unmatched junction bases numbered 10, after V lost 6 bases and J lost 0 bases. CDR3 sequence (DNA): TGCAGTGCATTAGTCCGGGCGGGAGGCTCCTACAATGAGCAGTTCTTC. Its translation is CSALVRAGGSYNEQFF.

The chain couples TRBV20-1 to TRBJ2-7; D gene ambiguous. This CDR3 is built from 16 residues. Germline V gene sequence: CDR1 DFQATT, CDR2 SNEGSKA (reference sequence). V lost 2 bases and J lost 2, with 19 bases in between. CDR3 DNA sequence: TGCAGTGCTAGATTTGTCACCAAAAAGACTCCCTACGAGCAGTACTTC. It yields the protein CSARFVTKKTPYEQYF.

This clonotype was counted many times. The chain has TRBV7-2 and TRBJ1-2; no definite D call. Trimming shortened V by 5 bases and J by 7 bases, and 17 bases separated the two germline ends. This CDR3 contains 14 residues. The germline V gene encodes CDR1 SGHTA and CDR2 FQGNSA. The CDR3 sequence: CASSQLATGGGYTF. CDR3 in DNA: TGTGCCAGCAGCCAATTGGCCACGGGAGGTGGCTACACCTTC.

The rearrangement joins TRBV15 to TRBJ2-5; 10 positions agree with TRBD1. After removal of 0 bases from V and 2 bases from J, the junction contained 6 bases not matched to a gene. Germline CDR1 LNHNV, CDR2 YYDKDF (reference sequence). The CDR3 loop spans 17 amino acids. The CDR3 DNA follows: TGTGCCACCAGCAGAGATCTGACAGGGGGCGAACAAGAGACCCAGTACTTC. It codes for CATSRDLTGGEQETQYF.

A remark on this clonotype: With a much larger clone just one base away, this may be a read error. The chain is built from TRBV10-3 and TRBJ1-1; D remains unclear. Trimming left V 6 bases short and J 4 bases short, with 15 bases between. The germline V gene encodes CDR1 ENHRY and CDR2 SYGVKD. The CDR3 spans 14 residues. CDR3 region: CAIRGKGRITEAFF. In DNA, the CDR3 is TGTGCCATCAGGGGAAAGGGCCGAATCACTGAAGCTTTCTTT.

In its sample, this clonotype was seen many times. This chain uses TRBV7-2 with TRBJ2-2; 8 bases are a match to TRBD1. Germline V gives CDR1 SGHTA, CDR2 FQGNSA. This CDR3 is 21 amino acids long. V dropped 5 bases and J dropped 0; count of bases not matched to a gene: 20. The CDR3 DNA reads TGTGCCAGCAGCCCTCTAGCTTATTGGGAGAGACAGGGGTCGAACACCGGGGAGCTGTTTTTT. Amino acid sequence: CASSPLAYWERQGSNTGELFF.

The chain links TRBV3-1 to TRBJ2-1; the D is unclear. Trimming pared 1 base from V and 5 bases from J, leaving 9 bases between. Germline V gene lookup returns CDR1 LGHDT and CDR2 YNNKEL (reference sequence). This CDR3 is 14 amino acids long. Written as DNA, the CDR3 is TGTGCCAGCAGCCAAGGCGGTTACCACAATGAGCAGTTCTTC. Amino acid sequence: CASSQGGYHNEQFF.

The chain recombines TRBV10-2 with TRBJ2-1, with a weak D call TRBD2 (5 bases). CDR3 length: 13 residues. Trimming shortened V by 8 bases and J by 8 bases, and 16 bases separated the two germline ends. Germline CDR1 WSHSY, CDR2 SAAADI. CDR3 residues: CASSGNLAYEQFF. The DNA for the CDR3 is TGCGCCAGCTCGGGGAACCTCGCCTATGAGCAGTTCTTC.

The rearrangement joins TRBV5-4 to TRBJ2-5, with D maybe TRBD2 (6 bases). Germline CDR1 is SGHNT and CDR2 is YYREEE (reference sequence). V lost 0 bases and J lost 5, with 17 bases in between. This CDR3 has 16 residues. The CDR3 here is CASSLVDTLGGETQYF. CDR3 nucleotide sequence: TGTGCCAGCAGCTTGGTTGACACCCTCGGAGGGGAGACCCAGTACTTC.

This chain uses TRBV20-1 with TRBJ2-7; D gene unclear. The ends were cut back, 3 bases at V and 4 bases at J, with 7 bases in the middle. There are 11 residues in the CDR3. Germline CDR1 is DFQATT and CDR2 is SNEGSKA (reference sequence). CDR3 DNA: TGCAGTGCTAGTGTGGTTTACGAGCAGTACTTC. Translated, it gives CSASVVYEQYF.

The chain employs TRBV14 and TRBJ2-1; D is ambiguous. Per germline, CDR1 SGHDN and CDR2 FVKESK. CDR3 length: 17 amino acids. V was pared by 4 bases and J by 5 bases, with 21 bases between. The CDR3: CASSPWVGYFSDNEQFF. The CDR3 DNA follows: TGTGCCAGCAGCCCCTGGGTGGGGTACTTCTCGGACAATGAGCAGTTCTTC.

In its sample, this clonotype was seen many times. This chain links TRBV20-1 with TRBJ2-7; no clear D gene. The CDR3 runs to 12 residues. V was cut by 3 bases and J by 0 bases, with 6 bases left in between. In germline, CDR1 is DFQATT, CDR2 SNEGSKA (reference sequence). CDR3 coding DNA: TGCAGTGCTAGCGGGTACTCCTACGAGCAGTACTTC. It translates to CSASGYSYEQYF.

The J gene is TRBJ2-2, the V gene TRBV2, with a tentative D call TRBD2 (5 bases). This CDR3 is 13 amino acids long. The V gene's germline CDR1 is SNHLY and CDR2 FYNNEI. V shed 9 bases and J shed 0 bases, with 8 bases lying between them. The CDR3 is CARRRSNTGELFF. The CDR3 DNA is TGTGCCAGAAGGAGGTCGAACACCGGGGAGCTGTTTTTT.

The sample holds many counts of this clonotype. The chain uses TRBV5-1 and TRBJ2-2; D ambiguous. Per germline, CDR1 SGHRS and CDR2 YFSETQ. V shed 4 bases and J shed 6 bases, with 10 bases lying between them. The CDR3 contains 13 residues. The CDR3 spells CASSETESGELFF. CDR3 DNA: TGCGCCAGCAGCGAGACCGAATCCGGGGAGCTGTTTTTT.

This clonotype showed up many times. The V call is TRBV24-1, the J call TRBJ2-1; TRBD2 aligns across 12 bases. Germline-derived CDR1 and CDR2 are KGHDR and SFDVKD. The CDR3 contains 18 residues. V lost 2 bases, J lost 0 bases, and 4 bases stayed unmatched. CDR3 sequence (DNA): TGTGCCACCAGTGATTCGGGACTAGCGGGCGCCTCCTACAATGAGCAGTTCTTC. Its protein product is CATSDSGLAGASYNEQFF.

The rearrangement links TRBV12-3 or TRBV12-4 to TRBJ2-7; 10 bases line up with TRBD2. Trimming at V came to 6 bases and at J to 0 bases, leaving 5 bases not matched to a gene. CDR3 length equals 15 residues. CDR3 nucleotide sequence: TGTGCCAGCAGGACGACTAGCGGGTACTCCTACGAGCAGTACTTC. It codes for CASRTTSGYSYEQYF.

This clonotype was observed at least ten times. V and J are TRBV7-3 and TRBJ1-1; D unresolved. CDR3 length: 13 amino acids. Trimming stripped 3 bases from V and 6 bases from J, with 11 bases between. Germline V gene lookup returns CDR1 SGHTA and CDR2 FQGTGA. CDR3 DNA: TGTGCCAGCAGCTTCGGGCCCGGCGCTGAAGCTTTCTTT. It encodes CASSFGPGAEAFF.

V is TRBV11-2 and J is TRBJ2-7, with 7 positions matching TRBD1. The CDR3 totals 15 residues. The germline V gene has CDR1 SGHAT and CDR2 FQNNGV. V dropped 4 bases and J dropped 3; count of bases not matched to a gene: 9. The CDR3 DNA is TGTGCCAGCAGCTCCCCCCGACAGGGTTTCTACGAGCAGTACTTC. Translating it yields CASSSPRQGFYEQYF.

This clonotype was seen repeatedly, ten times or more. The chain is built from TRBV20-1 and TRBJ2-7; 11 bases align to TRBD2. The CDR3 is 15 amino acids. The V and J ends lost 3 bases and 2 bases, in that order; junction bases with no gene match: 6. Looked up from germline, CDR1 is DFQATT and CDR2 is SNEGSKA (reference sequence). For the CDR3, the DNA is TGCAGTGCTAGCCTCCCGACTAGCGGGACCTACGAGCAGTACTTC. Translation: CSASLPTSGTYEQYF.

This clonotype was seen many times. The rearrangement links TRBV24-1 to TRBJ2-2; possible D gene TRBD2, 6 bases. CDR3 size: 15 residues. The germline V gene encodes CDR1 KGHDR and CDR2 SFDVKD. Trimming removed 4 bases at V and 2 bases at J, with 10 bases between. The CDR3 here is CATSDRRANTGELFF. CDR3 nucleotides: TGTGCCACCAGTGACCGGAGGGCCAACACCGGGGAGCTGTTTTTT.

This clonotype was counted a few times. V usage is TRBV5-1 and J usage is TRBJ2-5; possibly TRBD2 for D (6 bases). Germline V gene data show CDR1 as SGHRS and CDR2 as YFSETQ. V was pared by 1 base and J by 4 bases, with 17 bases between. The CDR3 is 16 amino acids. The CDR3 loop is CASSLLMPGAGETQYF. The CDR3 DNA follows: TGCGCCAGCAGCTTGCTTATGCCTGGAGCGGGAGAGACCCAGTACTTC. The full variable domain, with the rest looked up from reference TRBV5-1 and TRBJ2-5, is KAGVTQTPRYLIKTRGQQVTLSCSPISGHRSVSWYQQTPGQGLQFLFEYFSETQRNKGNFPGRFSGRQFSNSRSEMNVSTLELGDSALYLCASSLLMPGAGETQYFGPGTRLLVL.

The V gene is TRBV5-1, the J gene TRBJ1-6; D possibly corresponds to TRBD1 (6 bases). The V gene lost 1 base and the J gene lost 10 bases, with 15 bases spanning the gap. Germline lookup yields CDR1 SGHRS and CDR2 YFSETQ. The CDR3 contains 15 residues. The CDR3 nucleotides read TGCGCCAGCAGCTTGTTACAGGGCGGAGAGTCACCCCTCCACTTT. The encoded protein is CASSLLQGGESPLHF. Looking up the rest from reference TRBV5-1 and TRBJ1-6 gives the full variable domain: KAGVTQTPRYLIKTRGQQVTLSCSPISGHRSVSWYQQTPGQGLQFLFEYFSETQRNKGNFPGRFSGRQFSNSRSEMNVSTLELGDSALYLCASSLLQGGESPLHFGNGTRLTVT.

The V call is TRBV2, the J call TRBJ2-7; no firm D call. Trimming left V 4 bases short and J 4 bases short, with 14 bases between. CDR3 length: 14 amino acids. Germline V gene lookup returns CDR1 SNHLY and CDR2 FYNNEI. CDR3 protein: CASSGPGGPYEQYF. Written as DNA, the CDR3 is TGTGCCAGCAGTGGCCCGGGCGGACCTTACGAGCAGTACTTC.

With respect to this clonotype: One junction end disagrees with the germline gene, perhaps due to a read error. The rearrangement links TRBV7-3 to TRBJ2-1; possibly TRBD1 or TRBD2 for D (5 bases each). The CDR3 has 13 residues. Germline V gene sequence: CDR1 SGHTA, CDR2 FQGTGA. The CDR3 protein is CAISRTPGNEQFF. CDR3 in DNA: TGTGCCATCAGCAGGACTCCAGGGAATGAGCAGTTCTTC.

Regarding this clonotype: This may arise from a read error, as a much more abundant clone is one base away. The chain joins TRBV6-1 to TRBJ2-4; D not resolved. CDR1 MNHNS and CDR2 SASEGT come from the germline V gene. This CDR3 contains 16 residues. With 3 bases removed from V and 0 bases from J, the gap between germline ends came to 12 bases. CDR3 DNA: TGTGCCAGCAGTGAGTCGGGCAGTCTAGCCAAAAACATTCAGTACTTC. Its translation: CASSESGSLAKNIQYF.

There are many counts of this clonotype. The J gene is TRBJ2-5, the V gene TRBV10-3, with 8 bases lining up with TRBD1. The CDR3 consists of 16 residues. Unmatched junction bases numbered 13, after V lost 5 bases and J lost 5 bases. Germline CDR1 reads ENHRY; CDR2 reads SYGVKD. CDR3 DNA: TGTGCCATCAGTCGACCCGGACAGGGTGGTCCGGAGACCCAGTACTTC. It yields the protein CAISRPGQGGPETQYF.

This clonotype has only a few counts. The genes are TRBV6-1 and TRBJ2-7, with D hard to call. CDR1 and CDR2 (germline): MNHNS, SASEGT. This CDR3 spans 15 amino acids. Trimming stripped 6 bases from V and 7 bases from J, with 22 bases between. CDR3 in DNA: TGTGCCAGCAGCCCGCTGGGCAGCCCACCGCAAGAGCAGTACTTC. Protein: CASSPLGSPPQEQYF.

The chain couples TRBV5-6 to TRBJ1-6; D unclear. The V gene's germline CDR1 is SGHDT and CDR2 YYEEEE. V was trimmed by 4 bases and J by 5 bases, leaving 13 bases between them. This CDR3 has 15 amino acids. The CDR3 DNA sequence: TGTGCCAGCAGCCTCGGGAGTGCTCATAATTCACCCCTCCACTTT. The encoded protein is CASSLGSAHNSPLHF. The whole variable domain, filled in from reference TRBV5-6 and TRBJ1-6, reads DAGVTQSPTHLIKTRGQQVTLRCSPKSGHDTVSWYQQALGQGPQFIFQYYEEEERQRGNFPDRFSGHQFPNYSSELNVNALLLGDSALYLCASSLGSAHNSPLHFGNGTRLTVT.

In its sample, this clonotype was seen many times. The chain's CDR3 is CSVQGAPGELFF. The CDR3 nucleotides read TGCAGCGTCCAGGGGGCCCCCGGGGAGCTGTTTTTT. The rearrangement links TRBV29-1 to TRBJ2-2; 8 nucleotides match TRBD1. The germline V gene encodes CDR1 SQVTM and CDR2 ANQGSEA. The ends lost 6 bases at V and 6 bases at J; junction bases unmatched: 3. The CDR3 loop spans 12 amino acids.